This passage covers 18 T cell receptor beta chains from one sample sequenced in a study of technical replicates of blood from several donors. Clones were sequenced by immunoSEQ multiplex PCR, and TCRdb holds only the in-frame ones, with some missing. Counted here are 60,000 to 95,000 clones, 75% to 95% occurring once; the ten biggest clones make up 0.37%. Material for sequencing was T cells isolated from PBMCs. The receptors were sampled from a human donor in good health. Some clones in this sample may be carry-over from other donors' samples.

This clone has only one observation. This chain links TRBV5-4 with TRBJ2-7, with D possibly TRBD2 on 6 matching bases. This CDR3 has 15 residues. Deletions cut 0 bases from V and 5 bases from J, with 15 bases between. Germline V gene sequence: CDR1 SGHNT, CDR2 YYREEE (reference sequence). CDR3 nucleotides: TGTGCCAGCAGCTTGGACTTGACTAGTGTGGACGAGCAGTACTTC. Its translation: CASSLDLTSVDEQYF.

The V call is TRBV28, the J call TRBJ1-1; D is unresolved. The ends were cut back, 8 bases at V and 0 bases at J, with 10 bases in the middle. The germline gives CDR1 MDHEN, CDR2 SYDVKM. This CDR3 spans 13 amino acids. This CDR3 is CASVLGVNTEAFF. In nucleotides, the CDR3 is TGTGCCAGCGTTCTCGGGGTGAACACTGAAGCTTTCTTT.

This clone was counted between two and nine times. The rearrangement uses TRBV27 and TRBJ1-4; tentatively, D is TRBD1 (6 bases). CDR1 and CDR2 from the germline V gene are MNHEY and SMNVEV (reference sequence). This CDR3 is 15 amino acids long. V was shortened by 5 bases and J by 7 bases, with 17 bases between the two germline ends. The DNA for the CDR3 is TGTGCCAGCAGTGAGACAGGTCCCGGAGGTGAAAAACTGTTTTTT. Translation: CASSETGPGGEKLFF.

The chain's CDR3 is CASTLRGYTDTQYF. The CDR3 nucleotides read TGTGCCAGCACCCTTAGGGGATACACAGATACGCAGTATTTT. The chain is built from TRBV5-4 and TRBJ2-3, with D possibly TRBD1 on 5 matching bases. CDR3 size: 14 residues. Germline CDR1 SGHNT, CDR2 YYREEE (reference sequence). The V gene lost 6 bases and the J gene lost 2 bases, with 13 bases spanning the gap.

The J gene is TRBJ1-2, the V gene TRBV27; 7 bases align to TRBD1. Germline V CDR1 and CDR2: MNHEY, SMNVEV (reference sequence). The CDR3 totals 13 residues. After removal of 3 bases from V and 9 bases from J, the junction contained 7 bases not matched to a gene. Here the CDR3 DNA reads TGTGCCAGCAGTTTGGACAGGTCTCTGAGCTACACCTTC. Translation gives CASSLDRSLSYTF.

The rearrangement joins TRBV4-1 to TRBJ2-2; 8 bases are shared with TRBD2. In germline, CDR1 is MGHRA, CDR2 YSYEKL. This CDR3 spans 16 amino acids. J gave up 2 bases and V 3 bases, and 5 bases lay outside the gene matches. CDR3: CASSQSGGLNTGELFF. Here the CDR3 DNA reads TGCGCCAGCAGCCAGAGCGGGGGACTCAACACCGGGGAGCTGTTTTTT.

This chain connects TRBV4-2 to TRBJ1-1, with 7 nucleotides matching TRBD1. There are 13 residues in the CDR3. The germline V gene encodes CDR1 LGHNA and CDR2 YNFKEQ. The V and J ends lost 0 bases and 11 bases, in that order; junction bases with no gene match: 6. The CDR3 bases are TGTGCCAGCAGCCAAGATGGGGGACAGCCGGCTTTCTTT. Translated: CASSQDGGQPAFF.

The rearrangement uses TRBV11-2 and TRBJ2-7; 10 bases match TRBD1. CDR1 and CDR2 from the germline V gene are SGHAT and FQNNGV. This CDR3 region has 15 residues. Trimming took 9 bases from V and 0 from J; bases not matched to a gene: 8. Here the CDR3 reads CASRMGQGSSYEQYF. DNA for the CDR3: TGTGCCAGTAGAATGGGACAGGGGAGCTCCTACGAGCAGTACTTC.

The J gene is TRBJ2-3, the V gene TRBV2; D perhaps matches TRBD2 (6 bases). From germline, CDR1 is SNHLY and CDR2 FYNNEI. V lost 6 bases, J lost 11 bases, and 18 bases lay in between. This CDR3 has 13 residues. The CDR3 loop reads CASSKEGGGRQYF. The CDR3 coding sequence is TGTGCCAGCAGCAAGGAAGGCGGAGGGAGGCAGTATTTT. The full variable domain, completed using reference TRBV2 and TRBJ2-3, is EPEVTQTPSHQVTQMGQEVILRCVPISNHLYFYWYRQILGQKVEFLVSFYNNEISEKSEIFDDQFSVERPDGSNFTLKIRSTKLEDSAMYFCASSKEGGGRQYFGPGTRLTVL.

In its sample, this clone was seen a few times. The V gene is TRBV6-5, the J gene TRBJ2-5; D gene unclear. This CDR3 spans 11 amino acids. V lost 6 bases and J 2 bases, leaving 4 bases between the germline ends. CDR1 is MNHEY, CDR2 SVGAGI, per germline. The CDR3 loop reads CASRRQETQYF. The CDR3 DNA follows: TGTGCCAGCAGGCGACAAGAGACCCAGTACTTC.

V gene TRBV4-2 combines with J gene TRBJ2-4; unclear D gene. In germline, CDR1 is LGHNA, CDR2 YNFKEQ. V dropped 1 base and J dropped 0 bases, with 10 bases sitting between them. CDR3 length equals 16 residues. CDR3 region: CASSQGSVLAKNIQYF. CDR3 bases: TGTGCCAGCAGCCAAGGGAGCGTACTAGCCAAAAACATTCAGTACTTC.

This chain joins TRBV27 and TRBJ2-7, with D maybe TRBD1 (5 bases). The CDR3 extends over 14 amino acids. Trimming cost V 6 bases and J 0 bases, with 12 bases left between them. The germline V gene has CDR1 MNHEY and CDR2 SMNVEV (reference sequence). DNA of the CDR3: TGTGCCAGCAGGATAGGACAACCCTCCTACGAGCAGTACTTC. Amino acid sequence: CASRIGQPSYEQYF.

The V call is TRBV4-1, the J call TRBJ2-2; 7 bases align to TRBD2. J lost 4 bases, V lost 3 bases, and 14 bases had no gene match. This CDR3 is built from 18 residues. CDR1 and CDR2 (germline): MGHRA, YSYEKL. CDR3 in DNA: TGCGCCAGCAGCCACCGACCCAGGACTAGAGGAATCACCGGGGAGCTGTTTTTT. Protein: CASSHRPRTRGITGELFF.

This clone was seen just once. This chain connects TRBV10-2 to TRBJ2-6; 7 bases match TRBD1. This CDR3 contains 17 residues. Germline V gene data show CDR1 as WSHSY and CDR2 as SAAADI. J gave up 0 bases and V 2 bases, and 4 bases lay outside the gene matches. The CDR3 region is CASSENRGSSGANVLTF. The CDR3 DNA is TGCGCCAGCAGTGAGAACAGGGGTAGCTCTGGGGCCAACGTCCTGACTTTC.

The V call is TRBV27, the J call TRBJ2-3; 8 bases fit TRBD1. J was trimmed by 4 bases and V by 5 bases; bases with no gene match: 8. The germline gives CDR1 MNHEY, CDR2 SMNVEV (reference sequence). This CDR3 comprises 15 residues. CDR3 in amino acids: CASSTNRGRPDTQYF. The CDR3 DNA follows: TGTGCCAGCAGTACCAACAGGGGGAGGCCAGATACGCAGTATTTT.

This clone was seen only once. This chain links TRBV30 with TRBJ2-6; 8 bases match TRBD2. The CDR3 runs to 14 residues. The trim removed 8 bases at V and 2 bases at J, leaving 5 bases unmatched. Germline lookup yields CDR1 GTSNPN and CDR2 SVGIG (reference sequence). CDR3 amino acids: CAVAGRAGANVLTF. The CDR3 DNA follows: TGTGCCGTAGCGGGGAGGGCTGGGGCCAACGTCCTGACTTTC. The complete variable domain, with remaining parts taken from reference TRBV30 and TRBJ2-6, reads SQTIHQWPATLVQPVGSPLSLECTVEGTSNPNLYWYRQAAGRGLQLLFYSVGIGQISSEVPQNLSASRPQDRQFILSSKKLLLSDSGFYLCAVAGRAGANVLTFGAGSRLTVL.

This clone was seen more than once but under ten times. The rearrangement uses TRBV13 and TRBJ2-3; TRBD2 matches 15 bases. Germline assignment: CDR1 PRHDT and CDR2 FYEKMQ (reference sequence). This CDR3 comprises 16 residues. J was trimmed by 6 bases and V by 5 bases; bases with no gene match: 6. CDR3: CASSRLGLAGGDTQYF. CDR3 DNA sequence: TGTGCCAGCAGCCGACTAGGACTAGCGGGAGGGGATACGCAGTATTTT.

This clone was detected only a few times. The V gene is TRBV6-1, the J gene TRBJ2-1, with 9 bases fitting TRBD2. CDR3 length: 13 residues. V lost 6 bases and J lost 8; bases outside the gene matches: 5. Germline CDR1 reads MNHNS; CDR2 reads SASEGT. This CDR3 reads CASSLAGNYEQFF. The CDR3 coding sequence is TGTGCCAGCAGCCTAGCGGGGAACTATGAGCAGTTCTTC.